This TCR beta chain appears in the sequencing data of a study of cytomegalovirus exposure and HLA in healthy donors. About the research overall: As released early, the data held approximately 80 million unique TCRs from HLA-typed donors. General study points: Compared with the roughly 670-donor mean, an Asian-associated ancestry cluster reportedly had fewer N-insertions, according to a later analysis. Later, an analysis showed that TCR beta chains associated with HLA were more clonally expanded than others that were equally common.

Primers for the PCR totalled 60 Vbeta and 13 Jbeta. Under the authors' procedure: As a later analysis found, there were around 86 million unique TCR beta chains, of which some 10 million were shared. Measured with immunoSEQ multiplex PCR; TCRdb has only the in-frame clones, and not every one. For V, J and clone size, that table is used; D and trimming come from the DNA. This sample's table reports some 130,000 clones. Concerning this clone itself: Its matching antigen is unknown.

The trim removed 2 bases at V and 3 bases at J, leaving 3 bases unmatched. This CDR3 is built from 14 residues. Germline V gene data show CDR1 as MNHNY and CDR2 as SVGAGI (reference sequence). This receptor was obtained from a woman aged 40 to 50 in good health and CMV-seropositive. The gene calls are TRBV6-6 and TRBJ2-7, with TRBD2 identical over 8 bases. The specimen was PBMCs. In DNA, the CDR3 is TGTGCCAGCAGTTACAGGCGGGAGGACTACGAGCAGTACTTC. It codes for CASSYRREDYEQYF.